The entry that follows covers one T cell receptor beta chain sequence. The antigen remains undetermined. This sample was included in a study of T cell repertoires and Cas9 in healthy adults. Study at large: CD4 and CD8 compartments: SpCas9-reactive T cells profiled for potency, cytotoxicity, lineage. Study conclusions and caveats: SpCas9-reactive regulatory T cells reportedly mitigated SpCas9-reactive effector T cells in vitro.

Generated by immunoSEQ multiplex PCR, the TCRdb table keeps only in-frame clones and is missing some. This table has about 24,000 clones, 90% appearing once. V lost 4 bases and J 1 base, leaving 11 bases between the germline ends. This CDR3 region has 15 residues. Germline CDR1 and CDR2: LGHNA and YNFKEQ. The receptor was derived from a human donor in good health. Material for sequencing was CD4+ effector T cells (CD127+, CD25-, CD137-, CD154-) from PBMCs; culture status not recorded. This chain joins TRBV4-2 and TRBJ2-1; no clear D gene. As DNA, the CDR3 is TGTGCCAGCAGCCCCTTAAGGTTTTCCTACAATGAGCAGTTCTTC. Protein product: CASSPLRFSYNEQFF.